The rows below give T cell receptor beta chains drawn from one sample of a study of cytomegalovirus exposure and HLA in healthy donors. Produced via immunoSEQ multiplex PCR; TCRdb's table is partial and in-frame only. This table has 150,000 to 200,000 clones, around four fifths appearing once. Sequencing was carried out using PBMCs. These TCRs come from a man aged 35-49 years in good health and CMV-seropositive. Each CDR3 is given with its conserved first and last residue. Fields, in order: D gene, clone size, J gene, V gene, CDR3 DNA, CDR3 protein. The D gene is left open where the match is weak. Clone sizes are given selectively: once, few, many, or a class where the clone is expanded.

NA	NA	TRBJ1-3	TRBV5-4	TGTGCCAGCAGCCCGACAGGCAGCTCTGGAAACACCATATATTTT	CASSPTGSSGNTIYF
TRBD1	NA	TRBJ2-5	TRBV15	TGTGCCACCAGCGCACAGGGGGGTGGACACCAAGAGACCCAGTACTTC	CATSAQGGGHQETQYF
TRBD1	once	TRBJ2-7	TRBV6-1	TGTGCCAGCAAACCGATAGGGACAGAGAGCTACGAGCAGTACTTC	CASKPIGTESYEQYF
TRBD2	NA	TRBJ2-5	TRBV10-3	TGTGCCATCAGTGAGTCTCTTGGTAGACTAGCGGGAAGCCAAGAGACCCAGTACTTC	CAISESLGRLAGSQETQYF
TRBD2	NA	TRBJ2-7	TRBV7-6	TGTGCCAGCAGCTTAGGGGCCGGGAGGGCCCACGAGCAGTACTTC	CASSLGAGRAHEQYF
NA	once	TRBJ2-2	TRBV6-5	TGTGCCAGCTCAGGGCGGCTGCTCACCGGGGAGCTGTTTTTT	CASSGRLLTGELFF
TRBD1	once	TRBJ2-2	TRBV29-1	TGCAGCGTTGATATACAGGGGGGTCCCAGATTT	CSVDIQGGPRF
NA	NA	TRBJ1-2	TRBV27	TGTGCCAGCAGAACGGGGTATGTTGCTGGCTACACCTTC	CASRTGYVAGYTF
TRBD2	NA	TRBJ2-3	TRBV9	TGTGCCAGCAGCGTAGAGGCTAGCGGGGGCACAGATACGCAGTATTTT	CASSVEASGGTDTQYF
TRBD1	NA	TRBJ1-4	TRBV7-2	TGTGCCAGCAGCTTTCTGTCCAGGGGGAATGAAAAACTGTTTTTT	CASSFLSRGNEKLFF
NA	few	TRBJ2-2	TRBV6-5	TGTGCCAGCAGTTACGACAGCGGGACCGGGGAGCTGTTTTTT	CASSYDSGTGELFF
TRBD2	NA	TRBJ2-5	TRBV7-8	TGTGCCAGCAGCTCCAGACTAGCGGGAGCGCCGTTACAAGAGACCCAGTACTTC	CASSSRLAGAPLQETQYF
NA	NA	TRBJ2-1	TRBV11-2	TGTGCCAGCAGCTTAGAATGGCGGGGGCAGGGGTCTAACAATGAGCAGTTCTTC	CASSLEWRGQGSNNEQFF
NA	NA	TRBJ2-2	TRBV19	TGTGCCAGTAGTATCTGGGAGAATTCGAACACCGGGGAGCTGTTTTTT	CASSIWENSNTGELFF
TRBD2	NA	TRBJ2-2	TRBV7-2	TGTGCCAGCAGCCCAAGTCTACTAGCGGGATCTACCGGGGAGCTGTTTTTT	CASSPSLLAGSTGELFF
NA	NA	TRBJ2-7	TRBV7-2	TGTGCCAGCAGCCCGGAGGTCTCCTACGAGCAGTACTTC	CASSPEVSYEQYF
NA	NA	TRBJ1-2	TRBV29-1	TGCAGCGCAATCTATAACTATGGCTACACCTTC	CSAIYNYGYTF